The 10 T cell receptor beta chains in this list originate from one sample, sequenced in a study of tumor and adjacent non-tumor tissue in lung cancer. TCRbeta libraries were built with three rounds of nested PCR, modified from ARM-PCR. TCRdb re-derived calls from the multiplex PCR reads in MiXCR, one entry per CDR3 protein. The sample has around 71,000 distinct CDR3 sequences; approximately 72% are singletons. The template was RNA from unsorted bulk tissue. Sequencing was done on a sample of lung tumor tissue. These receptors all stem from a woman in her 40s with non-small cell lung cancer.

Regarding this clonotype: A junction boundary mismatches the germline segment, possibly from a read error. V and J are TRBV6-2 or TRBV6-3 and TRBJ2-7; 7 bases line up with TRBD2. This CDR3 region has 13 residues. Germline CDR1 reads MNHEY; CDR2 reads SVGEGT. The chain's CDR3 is CASGRASSYEQYF. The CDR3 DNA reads TGTGCCAGCGGGAGGGCCTCTTCCTACGAACAGTACTTC.

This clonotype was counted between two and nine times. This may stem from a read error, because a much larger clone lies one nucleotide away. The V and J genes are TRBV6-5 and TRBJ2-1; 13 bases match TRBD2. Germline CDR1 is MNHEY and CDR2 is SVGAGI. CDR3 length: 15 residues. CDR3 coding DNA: TGTGCCAGCAGTTCCGGGACTAGCGGGGTCAATGAGCAGTCCTTC. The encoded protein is CASSSGTSGVNEQSF.

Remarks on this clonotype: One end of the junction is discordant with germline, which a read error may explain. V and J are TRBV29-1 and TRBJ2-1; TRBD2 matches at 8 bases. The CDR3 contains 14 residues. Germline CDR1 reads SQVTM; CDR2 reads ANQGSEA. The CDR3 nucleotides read TGTAGCGTTGGGGCGGGGGGCCACTACGATGAGCAGTTCTTC. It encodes CSVGAGGHYDEQFF.

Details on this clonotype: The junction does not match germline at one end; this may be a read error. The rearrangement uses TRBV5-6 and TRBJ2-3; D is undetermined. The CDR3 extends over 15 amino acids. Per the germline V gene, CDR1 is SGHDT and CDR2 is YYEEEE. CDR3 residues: CTSSLDILSIDTQYF. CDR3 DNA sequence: TGTACCAGCAGCTTGGATATCCTTAGCATAGATACGCAGTATTTT.

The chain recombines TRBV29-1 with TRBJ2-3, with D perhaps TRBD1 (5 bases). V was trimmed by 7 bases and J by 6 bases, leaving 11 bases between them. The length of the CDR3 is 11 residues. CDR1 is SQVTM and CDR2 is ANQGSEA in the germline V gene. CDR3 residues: CSDRQTDTQYF. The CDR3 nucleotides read TGCAGCGATAGACAGACCGATACGCAGTATTTT.

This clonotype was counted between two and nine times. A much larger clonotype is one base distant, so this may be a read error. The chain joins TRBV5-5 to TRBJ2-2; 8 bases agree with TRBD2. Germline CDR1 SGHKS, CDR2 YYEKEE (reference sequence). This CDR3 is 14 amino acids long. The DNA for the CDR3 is TGTACCAGCAGCGTGATTACTAGCGGCGGGGAGCTGTTTTTT. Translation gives CTSSVITSGGELFF.

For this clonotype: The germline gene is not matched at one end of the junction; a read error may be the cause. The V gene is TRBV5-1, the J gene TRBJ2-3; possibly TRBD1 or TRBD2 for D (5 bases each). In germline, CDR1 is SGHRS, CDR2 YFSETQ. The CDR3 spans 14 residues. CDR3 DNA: TGCGCCGGCAGCTTAACCGGGACCCCCGATACGCAGTATTTT. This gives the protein CAGSLTGTPDTQYF.

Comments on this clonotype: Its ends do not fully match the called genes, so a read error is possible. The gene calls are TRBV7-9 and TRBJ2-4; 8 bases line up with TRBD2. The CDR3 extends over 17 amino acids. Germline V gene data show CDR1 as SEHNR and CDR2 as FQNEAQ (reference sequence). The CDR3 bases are TGTGCCAGTAGCTCCTCCGAGTACGGACTAGCCAAAAACGTTCAGTACTTC. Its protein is CASSSSEYGLAKNVQYF.

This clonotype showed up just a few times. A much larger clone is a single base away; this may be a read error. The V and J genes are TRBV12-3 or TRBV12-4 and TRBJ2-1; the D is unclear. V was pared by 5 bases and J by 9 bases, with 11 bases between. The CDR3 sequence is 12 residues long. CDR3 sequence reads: CASSNQDGEQFF. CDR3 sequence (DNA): TGTGCCAGCAGTAACCAGGATGGTGAGCAGTTCTTC.

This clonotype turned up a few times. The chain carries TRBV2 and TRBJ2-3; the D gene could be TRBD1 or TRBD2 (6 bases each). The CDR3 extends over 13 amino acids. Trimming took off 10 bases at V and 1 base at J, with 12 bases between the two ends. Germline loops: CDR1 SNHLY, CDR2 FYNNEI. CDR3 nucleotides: TGTGCCAACAGGGACTGGCGCACAGATACGCAGTATTTT. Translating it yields CANRDWRTDTQYF.